This TCR beta chain was observed in a study of tumor-infiltrating lymphocytes in primary liver carcinoma. About the study: All patients had surgically resected primary liver carcinoma.

Unsorted whole blood served as the source of blood RNA, and germline DNA was extracted as well. Study-wide points: Lesser overlap characterized tumor-adjacent and tumor-blood pairs relative to tumor region pairs. The 250 largest clones made up significantly more of tumor than blood repertoires (p = 0.039).

cDNA specific to TCR beta was made from 500 ng of total RNA, with a constant-region primer employed for priming. Slightly modified ARM-PCR, run as three nested multiplex PCR rounds, produced the TCR beta libraries. MiXCR, run by TCRdb on the multiplex PCR reads, gives a single entry per CDR3 protein. The table shows approximately 320,000 distinct CDR3 sequences, with 50% to 75% occurring only once. Comments on this clonotype: Its target is unknown. This may be a read error, as it is one base from a much larger clone.

Sequencing used peripheral blood. The TCR was taken from a woman aged 30 to 39 with primary liver carcinoma and hepatitis B virus infection.

CDR3 protein: CSVGAGIYEQYF. CDR3 in DNA: TGCAGCGTTGGGGCCGGAATCTACGAGCAGTACTTC. The rearrangement uses TRBV29-1 and TRBJ2-7; D unclear. In germline, CDR1 is SQVTM, CDR2 ANQGSEA. V lost 4 bases and J 3 bases, leaving 10 bases between the germline ends. This CDR3 contains 12 residues.